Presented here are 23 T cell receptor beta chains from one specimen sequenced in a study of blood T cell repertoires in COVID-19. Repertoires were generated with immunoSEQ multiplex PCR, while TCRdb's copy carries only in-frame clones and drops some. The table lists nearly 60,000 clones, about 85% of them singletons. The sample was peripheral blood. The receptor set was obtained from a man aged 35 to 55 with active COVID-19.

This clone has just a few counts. Written as DNA, the CDR3 is TGTGCCAGCAGCTTAGCTGGCAGGGGGTCTGGAAACACCATATATTTT. Encoded protein: CASSLAGRGSGNTIYF. The V call is TRBV7-9, the J call TRBJ1-3, with 7 bases lining up with TRBD1. V trimming: 0 bases; J trimming: 1 base; junction bases outside the gene matches: 3. This CDR3 spans 16 amino acids. Germline lookup yields CDR1 SEHNR and CDR2 FQNEAQ (reference sequence).

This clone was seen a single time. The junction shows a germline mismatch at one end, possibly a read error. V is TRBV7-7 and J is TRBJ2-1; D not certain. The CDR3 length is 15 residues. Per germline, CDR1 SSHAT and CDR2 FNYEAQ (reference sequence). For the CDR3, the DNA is TGTGCTAGCAGCTTAGGCCCGACCCCTAGGAATGAGCAGTTCTTC. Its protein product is CASSLGPTPRNEQFF.

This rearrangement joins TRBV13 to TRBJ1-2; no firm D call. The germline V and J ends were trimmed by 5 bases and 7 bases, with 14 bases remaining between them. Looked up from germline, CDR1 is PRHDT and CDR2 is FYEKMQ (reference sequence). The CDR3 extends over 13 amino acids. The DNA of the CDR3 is TGTGCCAGCAGCCCCGACGGAGAAGGTGGCTACACCTTC. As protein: CASSPDGEGGYTF.

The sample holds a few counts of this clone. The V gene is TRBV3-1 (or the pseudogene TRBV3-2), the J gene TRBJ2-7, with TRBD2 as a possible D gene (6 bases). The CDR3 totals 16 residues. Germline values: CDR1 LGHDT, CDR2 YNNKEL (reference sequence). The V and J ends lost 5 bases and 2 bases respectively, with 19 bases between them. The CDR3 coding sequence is TGTGCCAGCAGCACCTCTAGCGCCCTTTTGCCCTACGAGCAGTACTTC. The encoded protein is CASSTSSALLPYEQYF.

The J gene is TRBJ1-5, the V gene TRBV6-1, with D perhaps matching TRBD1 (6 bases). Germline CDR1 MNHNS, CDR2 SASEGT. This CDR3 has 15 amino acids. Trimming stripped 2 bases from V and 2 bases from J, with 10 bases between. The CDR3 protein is CASSERGIGNQPQHF. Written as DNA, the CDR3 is TGTGCCAGCAGTGAAAGGGGGATTGGCAATCAGCCCCAGCATTTT.

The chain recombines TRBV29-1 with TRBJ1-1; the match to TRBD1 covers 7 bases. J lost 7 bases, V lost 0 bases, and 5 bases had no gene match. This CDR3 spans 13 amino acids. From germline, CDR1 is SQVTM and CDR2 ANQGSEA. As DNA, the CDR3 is TGCAGCGTTGAAGAGCCGGGACAGCTTGAAGCTTTCTTT. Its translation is CSVEEPGQLEAFF.

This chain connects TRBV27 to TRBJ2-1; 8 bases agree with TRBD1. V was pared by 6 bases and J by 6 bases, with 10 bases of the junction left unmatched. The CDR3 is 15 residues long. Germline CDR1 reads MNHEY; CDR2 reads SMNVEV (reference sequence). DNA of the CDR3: TGTGCCAGCAGGCCCGGACAGGGCCGGATCAATGAGCAGTTCTTC. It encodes CASRPGQGRINEQFF.

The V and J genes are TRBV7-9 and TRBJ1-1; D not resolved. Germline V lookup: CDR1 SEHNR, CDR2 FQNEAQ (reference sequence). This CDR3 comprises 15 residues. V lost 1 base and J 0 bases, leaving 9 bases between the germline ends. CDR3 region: CASSLDLAVNTEAFF. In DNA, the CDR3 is TGTGCCAGCAGCTTAGATTTGGCGGTGAACACTGAAGCTTTCTTT.

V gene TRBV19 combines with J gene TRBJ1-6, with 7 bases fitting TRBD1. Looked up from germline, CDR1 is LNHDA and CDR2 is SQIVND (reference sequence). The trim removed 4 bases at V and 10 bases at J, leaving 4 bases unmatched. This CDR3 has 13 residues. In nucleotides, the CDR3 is TGTGCCAGTAGTACGACAGGGATATCACCCCTCCACTTT. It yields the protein CASSTTGISPLHF.

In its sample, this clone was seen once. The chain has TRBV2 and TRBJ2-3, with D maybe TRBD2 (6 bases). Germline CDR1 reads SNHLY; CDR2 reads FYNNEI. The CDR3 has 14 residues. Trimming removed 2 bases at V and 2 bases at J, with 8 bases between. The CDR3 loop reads CASSEQDYTDTQYF. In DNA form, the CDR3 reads TGTGCCAGCAGTGAACAGGACTACACAGATACGCAGTATTTT.

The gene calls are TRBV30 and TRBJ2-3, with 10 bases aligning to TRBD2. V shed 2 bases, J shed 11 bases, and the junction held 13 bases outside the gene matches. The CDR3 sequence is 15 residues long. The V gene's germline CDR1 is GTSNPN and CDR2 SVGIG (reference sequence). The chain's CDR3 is CAWSTGRTSGRVQYF. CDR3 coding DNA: TGTGCCTGGAGTACGGGTAGAACGAGCGGGAGGGTGCAGTATTTT. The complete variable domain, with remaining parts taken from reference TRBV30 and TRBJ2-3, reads SQTIHQWPATLVQPVGSPLSLECTVEGTSNPNLYWYRQAAGRGLQLLFYSVGIGQISSEVPQNLSASRPQDRQFILSSKKLLLSDSGFYLCAWSTGRTSGRVQYFGPGTRLTVL.

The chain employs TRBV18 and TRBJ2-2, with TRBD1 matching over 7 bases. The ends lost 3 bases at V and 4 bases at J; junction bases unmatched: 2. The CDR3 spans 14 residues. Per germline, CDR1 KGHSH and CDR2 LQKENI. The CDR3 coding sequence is TGTGCCAGCTCACCGACAGGGACCACCGGGGAGCTGTTTTTT. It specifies CASSPTGTTGELFF.

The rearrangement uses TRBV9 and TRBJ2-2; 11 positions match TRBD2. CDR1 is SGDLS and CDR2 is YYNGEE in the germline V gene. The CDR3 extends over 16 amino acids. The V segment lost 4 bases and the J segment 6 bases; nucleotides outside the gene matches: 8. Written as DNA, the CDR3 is TGTGCCAGCAGCAGATTTTTAGCGGGAGGGTCCGGGGAGCTGTTTTTT. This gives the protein CASSRFLAGGSGELFF.

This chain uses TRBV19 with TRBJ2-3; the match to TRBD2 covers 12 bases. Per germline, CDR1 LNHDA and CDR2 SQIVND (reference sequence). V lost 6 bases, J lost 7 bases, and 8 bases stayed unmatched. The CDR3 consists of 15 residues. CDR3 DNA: TGTGCCAGTAGGACTGGACTAGCGGGATGGAATACGCAGTATTTT. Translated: CASRTGLAGWNTQYF.

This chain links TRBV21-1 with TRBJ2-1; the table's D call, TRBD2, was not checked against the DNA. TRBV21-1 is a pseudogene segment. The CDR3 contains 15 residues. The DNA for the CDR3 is TGTGCCAGCAGCAAGGGGGTCGGGAGCCACAATGAGCAGTTCTTC. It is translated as CASSKGVGSHNEQFF.

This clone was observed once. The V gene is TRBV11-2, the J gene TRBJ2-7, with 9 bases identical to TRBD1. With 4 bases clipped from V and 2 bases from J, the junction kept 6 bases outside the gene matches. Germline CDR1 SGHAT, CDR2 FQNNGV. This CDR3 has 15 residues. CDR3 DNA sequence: TGTGCCAGCAGCTCGGACGGGACAGGGACCTACGAGCAGTACTTC. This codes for CASSSDGTGTYEQYF.

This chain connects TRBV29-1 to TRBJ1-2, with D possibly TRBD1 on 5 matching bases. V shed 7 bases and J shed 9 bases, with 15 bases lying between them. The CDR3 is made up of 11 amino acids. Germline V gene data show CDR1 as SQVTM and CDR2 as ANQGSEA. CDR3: CSAGSGRSYTF. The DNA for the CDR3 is TGCAGCGCCGGGTCAGGGAGGAGCTACACCTTC.

CDR3 sequence reads: CASKGDSNTGELFF. DNA of the CDR3: TGTGCCAGCAAAGGGGACTCGAACACCGGGGAGCTGTTTTTT. This chain joins TRBV6-4 and TRBJ2-2; tentatively, D is TRBD2 (6 bases). Germline V lookup: CDR1 MRHNA, CDR2 SNTAGT. The CDR3 is made up of 14 amino acids. V lost 7 bases and J lost 0, with 9 bases in between.

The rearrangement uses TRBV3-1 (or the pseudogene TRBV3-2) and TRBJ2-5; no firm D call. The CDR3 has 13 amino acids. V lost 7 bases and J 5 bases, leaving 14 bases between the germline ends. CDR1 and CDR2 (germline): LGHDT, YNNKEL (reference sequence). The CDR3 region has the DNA TGTGCCAGCAACAGTGGCAGCCTGGAGACCCAGTACTTC. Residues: CASNSGSLETQYF.

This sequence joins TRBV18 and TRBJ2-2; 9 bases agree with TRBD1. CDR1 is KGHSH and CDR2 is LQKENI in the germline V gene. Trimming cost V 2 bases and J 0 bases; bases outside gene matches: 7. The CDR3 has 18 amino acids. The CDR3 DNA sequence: TGTGCCAGCTCACCAAAGGGACAGGGAAGACCGAACACCGGGGAGCTGTTTTTT. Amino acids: CASSPKGQGRPNTGELFF. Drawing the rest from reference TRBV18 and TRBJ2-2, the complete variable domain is NAGVMQNPRHLVRRRGQEARLRCSPMKGHSHVYWYRQLPEEGLKFMVYLQKENIIDESGMPKERFSAEFPKEGPSILRIQQVVRGDSAAYFCASSPKGQGRPNTGELFFGEGSRLTVL.

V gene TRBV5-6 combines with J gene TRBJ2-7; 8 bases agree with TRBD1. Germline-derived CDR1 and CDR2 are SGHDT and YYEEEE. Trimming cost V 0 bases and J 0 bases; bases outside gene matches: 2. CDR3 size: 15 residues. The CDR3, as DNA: TGTGCCAGCAGCTTGGGTCAGGGGGCCTCCTACGAGCAGTACTTC. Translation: CASSLGQGASYEQYF.

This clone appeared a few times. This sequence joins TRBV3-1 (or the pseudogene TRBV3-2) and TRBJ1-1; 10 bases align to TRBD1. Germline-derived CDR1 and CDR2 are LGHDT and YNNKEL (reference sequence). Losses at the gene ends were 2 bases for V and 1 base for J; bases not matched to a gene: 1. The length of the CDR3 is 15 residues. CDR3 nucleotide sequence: TGTGCCAGCAGCCAACGGGACAGGGGGAACACTGAAGCTTTCTTT. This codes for CASSQRDRGNTEAFF.

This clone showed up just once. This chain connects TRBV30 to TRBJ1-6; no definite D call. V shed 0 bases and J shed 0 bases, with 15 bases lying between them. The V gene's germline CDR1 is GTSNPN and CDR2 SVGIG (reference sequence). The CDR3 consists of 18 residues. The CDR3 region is CAWSVGEGRDSYNSPLHF. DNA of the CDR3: TGTGCCTGGAGTGTCGGGGAAGGGAGAGACTCCTATAATTCACCCCTCCACTTT.